These T cell receptor beta chains were read from a single sample in a study of CXCR3-negative and CXCR3-positive naive CD8 T cells. With the 5' RACE reads reprocessed, TCRdb shows one record per CDR3 protein and no DNA. The sample totals 80,000 to 95,000 distinct CDR3 sequences. The material sequenced was naive CXCR3- CD8+ T cells from blood. These receptors originate from a human donor in good health. Some clones in this sample may be carry-over from other donors' samples. Both conserved end residues are part of each CDR3.

TRBJ2-7 | TRBV6-5 | CASTLAGSYEQYF
TRBJ2-1 | TRBV29-1 | CSVLAVGERNNEQFF
TRBJ1-1 | TRBV7-9 | CASNPTLMNTEAFF
TRBJ2-5 | TRBV12-3/TRBV12-4 | CASSQRTGGRETQYF
TRBJ2-3 | TRBV27 | CASTDNTDTQYF
TRBJ2-7 | TRBV29-1 | CSVLGTGYEQYF
TRBJ1-1 | TRBV29-1 | CSVVLANRESSNTEAFF
TRBJ2-7 | TRBV5-1 | CASSDPTTGTEQYF
TRBJ2-2 | TRBV7-3 | CASTATPRGNGELFF
TRBJ1-1 | TRBV20-1 | CSARGDRRGANTEAFF
TRBJ1-1 | TRBV20-1 | CSARALRGNTEAFF
TRBJ1-1 | TRBV5-1 | CASSLEGPGNTEAFF
TRBJ2-3 | TRBV27 | CASSPSRDRGRDTQYF
TRBJ2-3 | TRBV4-3 | CASSQVAPGGPTDTQYF
TRBJ2-7 | TRBV18 | CASSLADRGYEQYF
TRBJ1-5 | TRBV13 | CASSLAGHSNQPQHF
TRBJ1-5 | TRBV12-5 | CASGLLGLGSNQPQHF
TRBJ1-2 | TRBV25-1 | CASSTGPNYGYTF
TRBJ2-3 | TRBV29-1 | CSVWAFGDTQYF
TRBJ2-7 | TRBV7-9 | CASSFDRAYEQYF
TRBJ2-7 | TRBV27 | CASSSGGLSSYEQYF
TRBJ1-2 | TRBV5-6 | CASSWGTGKYGYTF
TRBJ2-1 | TRBV6-2/TRBV6-3 | CASEDDLDEQFF
TRBJ2-1 | TRBV28 | CASKSSGEQFF
TRBJ2-7 | TRBV5-1 | CASSWGGEQYF
TRBJ2-1 | TRBV6-2/TRBV6-3 | CASSYGRGAGNEQFF
TRBJ2-5 | TRBV20-1 | CSARLGWTGDLETQYF